Below, 2 T cell receptor beta chains from the same sample are listed, as sequenced in a study of shared clonotypes between healthy human individuals. Generated by immunoSEQ multiplex PCR, the TCRdb table keeps only in-frame clones and is missing some. The sample lists about half a million clones; 79% were seen once. Sequenced sample: PBMCs. The receptors here all came from a woman aged 40 to 49 in good health. Some clones in this sample may be carry-over from other donors' samples.

This clone has just a few counts. This chain joins TRBV14 and TRBJ2-7; D is ambiguous. Trimming stripped 6 bases from V and 2 bases from J, with 11 bases between. The CDR3 has 13 residues. CDR1 and CDR2 from the germline V gene are SGHDN and FVKESK. This chain's CDR3 is CASRPSGTYEQYF. In DNA form, the CDR3 reads TGTGCCAGCAGACCTAGTGGGACCTACGAGCAGTACTTC. The complete variable domain, with remaining parts taken from reference TRBV14 and TRBJ2-7, reads EAGVTQFPSHSVIEKGQTVTLRCDPISGHDNLYWYRRVMGKEIKFLLHFVKESKQDESGMPNNRFLAERTGGTYSTLKVQPAELEDSGVYFCASRPSGTYEQYFGPGTRLTVT.

This chain links TRBV11-2 with TRBJ2-7; 8 positions match TRBD1. Trimming at V came to 5 bases and at J to 6 bases, leaving 6 bases not matched to a gene. There are 13 residues in the CDR3. Germline V gene sequence: CDR1 SGHAT, CDR2 FQNNGV. The CDR3 sequence: CASSPGQGVEQYF. Here the CDR3 DNA reads TGTGCCAGCAGCCCAGGACAGGGTGTCGAGCAGTACTTC. The variable domain in full, with the rest retrieved from reference TRBV11-2 and TRBJ2-7, is EAGVAQSPRYKIIEKRQSVAFWCNPISGHATLYWYQQILGQGPKLLIQFQNNGVVDDSQLPKDRFSAERLKGVDSTLKIQPAKLEDSAVYLCASSPGQGVEQYFGPGTRLTVT.